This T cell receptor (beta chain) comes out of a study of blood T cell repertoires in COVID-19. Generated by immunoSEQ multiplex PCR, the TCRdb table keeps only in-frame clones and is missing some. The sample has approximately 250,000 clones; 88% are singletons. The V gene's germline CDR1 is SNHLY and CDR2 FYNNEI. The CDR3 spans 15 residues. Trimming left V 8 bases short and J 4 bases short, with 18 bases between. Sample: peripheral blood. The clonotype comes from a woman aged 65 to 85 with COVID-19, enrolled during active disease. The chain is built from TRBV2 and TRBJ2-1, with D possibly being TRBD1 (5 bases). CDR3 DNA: TGTGCCAGCTTAGTCGCAGGGAACAATTACAATGAGCAGTTCTTC. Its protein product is CASLVAGNNYNEQFF.